This passage covers 17 T cell receptor beta chains from one sample sequenced in a study of T cell changes during pregnancy in multiple sclerosis. Here immunoSEQ multiplex PCR was the method, and the copy in TCRdb shows in-frame clones only, minus some. The sample lists 60,000 or so clones, roughly nine tenths occurring once. The specimen comprised peripheral blood, sampled in the first trimester of pregnancy. The receptors shown here come from a female donor with multiple sclerosis, enrolled in a pregnancy study.

This clone was counted a single time. The rearrangement uses TRBV5-4 and TRBJ2-2; TRBD1 agrees at 9 bases. The CDR3 is 15 residues long. Germline loops: CDR1 SGHNT, CDR2 YYREEE (reference sequence). V trimming: 2 bases; J trimming: 7 bases; junction bases outside the gene matches: 6. CDR3 sequence (DNA): TGTGCCAGCAGCTTCGACAGGGGGGATATCGGGGAGCTGTTTTTT. It encodes CASSFDRGDIGELFF. The full variable domain, completed using reference TRBV5-4 and TRBJ2-2, is ETGVTQSPTHLIKTRGQQVTLRCSSQSGHNTVSWYQQALGQGPQFIFQYYREEENGRGNFPPRFSGLQFPNYSSELNVNALELDDSALYLCASSFDRGDIGELFFGEGSRLTVL.

The rearrangement uses TRBV15 and TRBJ1-5, with 8 bases lining up with TRBD1. With 0 bases clipped from V and 4 bases from J, the junction kept 5 bases outside the gene matches. Germline CDR1 LNHNV, CDR2 YYDKDF (reference sequence). The CDR3 runs 16 residues. The CDR3 spells CATSRDARTGNQPQHF. In DNA, the CDR3 is TGTGCCACCAGCAGAGATGCGAGGACAGGGAATCAGCCCCAGCATTTT.

The gene calls are TRBV5-4 and TRBJ2-7, with 7 nucleotides matching TRBD1. CDR3 length equals 16 residues. V shed 0 bases, J shed 4 bases, and the junction held 10 bases outside the gene matches. Germline values: CDR1 SGHNT, CDR2 YYREEE (reference sequence). The CDR3 sequence is CASSLGGQASLYEQYF. In DNA, the CDR3 is TGTGCCAGCAGCTTGGGTGGACAGGCGTCCTTGTACGAGCAGTACTTC.

This chain connects TRBV5-6 to TRBJ2-4, with a possible D match to TRBD2 (5 bases). V was pared by 0 bases and J by 2 bases, with 12 bases between. The CDR3 has 16 residues. Germline V gene lookup returns CDR1 SGHDT and CDR2 YYEEEE. CDR3 sequence (DNA): TGTGCCAGCAGCTTGGGCCCCCCCGGGACCAAAAACATTCAGTACTTC. This encodes CASSLGPPGTKNIQYF.

In this sample, this clone turned up many times. The V and J genes are TRBV6-1 and TRBJ2-3, with D perhaps TRBD1 (7 bases). V was trimmed by 0 bases and J by 1 base, leaving 11 bases between them. Germline V gene data show CDR1 as MNHNS and CDR2 as SASEGT. This CDR3 contains 16 residues. CDR3 bases: TGTGCCAGCAGTGAAGCTGGGGGGACAGGCACAGATACGCAGTATTTT. Translated: CASSEAGGTGTDTQYF.

The V gene is TRBV9, the J gene TRBJ1-2; 8 bases are shared with TRBD1. This CDR3 comprises 13 residues. Germline CDR1 reads SGDLS; CDR2 reads YYNGEE. The V gene end was trimmed by 0 bases and the J gene end by 5 bases; junction bases not matched to a gene: 0. The CDR3 coding sequence is TGTGCCAGCAGCGTAGGGACAGGGTATGGCTACACCTTC. Translated: CASSVGTGYGYTF.

The chain is built from TRBV6-5 and TRBJ2-2; unclear D gene. Per the germline V gene, CDR1 is MNHEY and CDR2 is SVGAGI. V was shortened by 6 bases and J by 7 bases, with 6 bases between the two germline ends. CDR3 length: 11 amino acids. In DNA, the CDR3 is TGTGCCAGCAGCCTCTACGGGGAGCTGTTTTTT. Its protein is CASSLYGELFF.

The chain employs TRBV6-1 and TRBJ2-1; 12 bases are a match to TRBD1. This CDR3 has 15 amino acids. The germline V gene has CDR1 MNHNS and CDR2 SASEGT. J lost 7 bases, V lost 4 bases, and 5 bases had no gene match. The CDR3 sequence is CASSGGTGGGNEQFF. The CDR3 DNA sequence: TGTGCCAGCAGTGGCGGGACAGGGGGCGGGAATGAGCAGTTCTTC.

CDR3 coding DNA: TGTGCCAGCAGCCCTAGTCGGGCAGGGGGCAGGACCGGGGAGCTGTTTTTT. As protein: CASSPSRAGGRTGELFF. The rearrangement links TRBV7-9 to TRBJ2-2; TRBD1 aligns across 8 bases. Trimming at V came to 5 bases and at J to 5 bases, leaving 13 bases not matched to a gene. The CDR3 consists of 17 residues. The germline V gene encodes CDR1 SEHNR and CDR2 FQNEAQ (reference sequence). The whole variable domain, remainder taken from reference TRBV7-9 and TRBJ2-2, is DTGVSQNPRHKITKRGQNVTFRCDPISEHNRLYWYRQTLGQGPEFLTYFQNEAQLEKSRLLSDRFSAERPKGSFSTLEIQRTEQGDSAMYLCASSPSRAGGRTGELFFGEGSRLTVL.

This chain connects TRBV5-6 to TRBJ2-1; 11 bases are a match to TRBD2. Germline lookup yields CDR1 SGHDT and CDR2 YYEEEE. V gave up 0 bases and J gave up 4 bases; unmatched junction bases: 9. This CDR3 region has 18 residues. Written as DNA, the CDR3 is TGTGCCAGCAGCTTGGAAACTCTAGCGGGAGGATTATACAATGAGCAGTTCTTC. Its protein product is CASSLETLAGGLYNEQFF.

V usage is TRBV30 and J usage is TRBJ1-5, with 8 bases matching TRBD1. CDR1 and CDR2 from the germline V gene are GTSNPN and SVGIG (reference sequence). V trimming: 1 base; J trimming: 4 bases; junction bases outside the gene matches: 6. This CDR3 region has 15 residues. In nucleotides, the CDR3 is TGTGCCTGGAGTGACCTGGGACAGGAGAATCAGCCCCAGCATTTT. Its protein product is CAWSDLGQENQPQHF.

The J gene is TRBJ2-7, the V gene TRBV5-1, with 7 nucleotides matching TRBD2. The CDR3 sequence is 15 residues long. V lost 4 bases to trimming and J lost 4 bases; unmatched junction nucleotides: 11. Germline CDR1 and CDR2: SGHRS and YFSETQ. The CDR3 DNA sequence: TGCGCCAGCAGCGTCAGCGGGGTCGGGTCGTACGAGCAGTACTTC. Translating gives CASSVSGVGSYEQYF.

The V and J genes are TRBV10-1 and TRBJ2-1; D possibly corresponds to TRBD1 (5 bases). The length of the CDR3 is 18 residues. Trimming removed 1 base at V and 0 bases at J, with 16 bases between. In germline, CDR1 is WNHNN, CDR2 SYGVQD (reference sequence). The CDR3 loop reads CASSEFRQSPSSYNEQFF. CDR3 sequence (DNA): TGCGCCAGCAGTGAGTTCCGACAGTCCCCAAGCTCCTACAATGAGCAGTTCTTC.

The chain has TRBV30 and TRBJ1-4; D is uncertain. V was cut by 4 bases and J by 12 bases, with 18 bases left in between. The V gene's germline CDR1 is GTSNPN and CDR2 SVGIG (reference sequence). This CDR3 contains 13 residues. CDR3 in amino acids: CAWTPRPRTELFF. Here the CDR3 DNA reads TGTGCCTGGACCCCGAGGCCTCGTACCGAACTGTTTTTT.

The V call is TRBV2, the J call TRBJ2-7; 10 bases are a match to TRBD1. The CDR3 runs to 14 residues. CDR1 is SNHLY, CDR2 FYNNEI, per germline. The V segment lost 8 bases and the J segment 7 bases; nucleotides outside the gene matches: 11. CDR3 region: CASSTGTGVEEQYF. In nucleotides, the CDR3 is TGTGCCAGCTCAACCGGGACAGGGGTTGAGGAGCAGTACTTC.

The genes are TRBV30 and TRBJ2-2, with 15 bases lining up with TRBD2. The germline CDR1 and CDR2 sequences are GTSNPN and SVGIG (reference sequence). CDR3 length: 18 residues. V dropped 2 bases and J dropped 3; count of bases not matched to a gene: 7. The CDR3 DNA reads TGTGCCTGGAGTCCCGGACTAGCGGGGGGGTTCTACACCGGGGAGCTGTTTTTT. Translating gives CAWSPGLAGGFYTGELFF.

This clone was seen just once. V gene TRBV5-1 combines with J gene TRBJ2-1; D is undetermined. The CDR3 has 15 amino acids. The V and J ends lost 0 bases and 8 bases respectively, with 15 bases between them. Germline V lookup: CDR1 SGHRS, CDR2 YFSETQ. CDR3 sequence (DNA): TGCGCCAGCAGCTTGGTCGTGCCCCCGGTGGATGAGCAGTTCTTC. Translating gives CASSLVVPPVDEQFF.